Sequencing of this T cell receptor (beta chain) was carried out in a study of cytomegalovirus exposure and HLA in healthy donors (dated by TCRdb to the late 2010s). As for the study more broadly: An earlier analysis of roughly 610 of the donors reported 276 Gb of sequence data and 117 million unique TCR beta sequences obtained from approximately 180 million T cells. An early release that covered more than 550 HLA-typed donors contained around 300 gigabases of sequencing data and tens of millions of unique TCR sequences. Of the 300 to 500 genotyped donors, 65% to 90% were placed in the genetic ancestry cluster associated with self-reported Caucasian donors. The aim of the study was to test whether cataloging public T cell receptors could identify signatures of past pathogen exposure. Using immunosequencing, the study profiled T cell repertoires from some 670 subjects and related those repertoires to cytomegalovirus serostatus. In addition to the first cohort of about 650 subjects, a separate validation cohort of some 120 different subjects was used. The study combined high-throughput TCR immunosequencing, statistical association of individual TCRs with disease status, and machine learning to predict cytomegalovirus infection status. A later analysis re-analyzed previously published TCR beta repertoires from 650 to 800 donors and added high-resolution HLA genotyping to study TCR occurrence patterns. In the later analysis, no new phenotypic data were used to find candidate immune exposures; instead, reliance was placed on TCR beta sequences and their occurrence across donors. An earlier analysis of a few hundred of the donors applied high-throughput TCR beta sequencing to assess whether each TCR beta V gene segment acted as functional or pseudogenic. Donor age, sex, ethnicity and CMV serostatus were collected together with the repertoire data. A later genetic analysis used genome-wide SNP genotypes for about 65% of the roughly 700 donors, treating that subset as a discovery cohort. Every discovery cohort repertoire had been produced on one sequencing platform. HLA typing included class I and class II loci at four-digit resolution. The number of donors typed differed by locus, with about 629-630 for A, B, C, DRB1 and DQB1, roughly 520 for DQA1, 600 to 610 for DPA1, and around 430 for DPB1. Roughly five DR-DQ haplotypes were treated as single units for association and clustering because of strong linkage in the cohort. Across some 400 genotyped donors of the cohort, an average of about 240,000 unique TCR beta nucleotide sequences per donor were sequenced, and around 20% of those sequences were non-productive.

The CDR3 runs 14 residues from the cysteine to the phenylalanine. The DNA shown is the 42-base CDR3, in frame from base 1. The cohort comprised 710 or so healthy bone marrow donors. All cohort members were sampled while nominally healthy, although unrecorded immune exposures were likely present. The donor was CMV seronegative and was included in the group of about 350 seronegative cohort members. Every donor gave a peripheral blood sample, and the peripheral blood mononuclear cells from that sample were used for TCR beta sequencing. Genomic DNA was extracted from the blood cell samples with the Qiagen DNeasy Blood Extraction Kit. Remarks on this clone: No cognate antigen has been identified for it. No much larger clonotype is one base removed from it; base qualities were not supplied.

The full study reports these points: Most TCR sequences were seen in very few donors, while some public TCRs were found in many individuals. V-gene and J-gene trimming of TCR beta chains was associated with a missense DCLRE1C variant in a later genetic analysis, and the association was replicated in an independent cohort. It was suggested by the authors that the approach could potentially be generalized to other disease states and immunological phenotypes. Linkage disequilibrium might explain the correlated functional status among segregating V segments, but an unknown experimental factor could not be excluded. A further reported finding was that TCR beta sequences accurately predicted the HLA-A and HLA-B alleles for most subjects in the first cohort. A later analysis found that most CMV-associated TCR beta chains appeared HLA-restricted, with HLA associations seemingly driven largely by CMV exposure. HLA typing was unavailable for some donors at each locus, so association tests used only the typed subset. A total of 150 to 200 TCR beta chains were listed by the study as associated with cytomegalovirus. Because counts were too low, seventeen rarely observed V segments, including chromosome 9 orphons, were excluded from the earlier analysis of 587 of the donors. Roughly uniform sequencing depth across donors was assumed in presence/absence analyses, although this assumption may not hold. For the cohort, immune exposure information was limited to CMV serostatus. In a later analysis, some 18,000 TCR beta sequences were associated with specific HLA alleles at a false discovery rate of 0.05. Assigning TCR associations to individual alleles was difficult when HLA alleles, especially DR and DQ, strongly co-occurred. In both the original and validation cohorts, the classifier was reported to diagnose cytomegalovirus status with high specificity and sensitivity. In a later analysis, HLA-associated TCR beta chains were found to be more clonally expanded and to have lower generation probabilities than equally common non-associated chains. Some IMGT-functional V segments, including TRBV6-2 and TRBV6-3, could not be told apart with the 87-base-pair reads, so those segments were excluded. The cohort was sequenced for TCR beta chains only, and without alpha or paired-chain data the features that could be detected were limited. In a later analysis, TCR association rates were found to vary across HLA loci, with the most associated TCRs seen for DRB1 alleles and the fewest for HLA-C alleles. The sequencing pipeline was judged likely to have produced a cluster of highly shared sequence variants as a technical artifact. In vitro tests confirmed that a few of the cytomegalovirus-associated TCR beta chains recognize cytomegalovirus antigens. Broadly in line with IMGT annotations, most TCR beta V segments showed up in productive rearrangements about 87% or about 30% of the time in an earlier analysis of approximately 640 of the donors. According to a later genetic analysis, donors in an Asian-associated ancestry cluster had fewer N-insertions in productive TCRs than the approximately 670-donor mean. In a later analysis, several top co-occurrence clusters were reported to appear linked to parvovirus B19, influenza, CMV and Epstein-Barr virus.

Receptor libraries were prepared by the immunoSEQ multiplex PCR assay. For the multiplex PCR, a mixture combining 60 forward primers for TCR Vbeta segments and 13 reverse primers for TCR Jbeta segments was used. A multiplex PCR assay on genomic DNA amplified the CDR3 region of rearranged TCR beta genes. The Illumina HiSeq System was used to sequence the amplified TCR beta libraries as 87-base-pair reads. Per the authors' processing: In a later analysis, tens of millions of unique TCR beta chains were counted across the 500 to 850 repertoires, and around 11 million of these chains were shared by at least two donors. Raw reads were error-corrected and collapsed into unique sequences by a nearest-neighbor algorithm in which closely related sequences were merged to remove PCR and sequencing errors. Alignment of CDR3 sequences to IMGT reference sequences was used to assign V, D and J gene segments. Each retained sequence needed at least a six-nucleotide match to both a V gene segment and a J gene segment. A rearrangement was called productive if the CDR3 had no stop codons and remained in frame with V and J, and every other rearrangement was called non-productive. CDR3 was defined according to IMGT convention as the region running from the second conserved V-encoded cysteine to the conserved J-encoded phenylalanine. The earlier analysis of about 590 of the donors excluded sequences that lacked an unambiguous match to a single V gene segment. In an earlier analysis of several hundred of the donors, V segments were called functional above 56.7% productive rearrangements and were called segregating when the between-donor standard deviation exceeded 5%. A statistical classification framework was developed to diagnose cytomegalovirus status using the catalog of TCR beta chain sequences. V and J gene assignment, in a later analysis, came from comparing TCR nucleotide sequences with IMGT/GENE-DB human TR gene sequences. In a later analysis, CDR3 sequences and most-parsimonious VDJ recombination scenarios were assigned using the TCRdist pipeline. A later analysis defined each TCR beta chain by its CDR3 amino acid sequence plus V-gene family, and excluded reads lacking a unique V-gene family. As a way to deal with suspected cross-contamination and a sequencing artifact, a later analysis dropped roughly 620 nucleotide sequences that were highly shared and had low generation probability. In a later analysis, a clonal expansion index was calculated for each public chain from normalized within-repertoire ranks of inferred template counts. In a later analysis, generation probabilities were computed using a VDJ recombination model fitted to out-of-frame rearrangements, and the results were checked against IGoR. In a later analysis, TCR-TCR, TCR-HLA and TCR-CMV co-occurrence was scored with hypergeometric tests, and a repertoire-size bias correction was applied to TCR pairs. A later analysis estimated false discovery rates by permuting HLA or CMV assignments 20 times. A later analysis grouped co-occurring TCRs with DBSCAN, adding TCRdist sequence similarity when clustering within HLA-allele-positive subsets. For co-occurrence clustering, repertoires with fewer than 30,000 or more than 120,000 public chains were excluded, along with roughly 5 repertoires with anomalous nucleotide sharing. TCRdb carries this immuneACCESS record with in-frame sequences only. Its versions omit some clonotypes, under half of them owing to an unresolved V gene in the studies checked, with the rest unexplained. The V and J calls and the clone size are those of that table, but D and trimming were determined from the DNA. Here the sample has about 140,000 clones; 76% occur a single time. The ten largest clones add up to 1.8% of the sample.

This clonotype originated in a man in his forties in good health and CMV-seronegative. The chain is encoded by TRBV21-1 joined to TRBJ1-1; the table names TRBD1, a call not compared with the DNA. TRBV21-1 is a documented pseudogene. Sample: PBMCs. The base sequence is TGTGCCAGCAGCAAAGCTGACAGGAACACTGAAGCTTTCTTT. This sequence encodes CASSKADRNTEAFF.